Given below is one T cell receptor beta chain in context. The CDR3 loop spans 17 amino acids. Germline V lookup: CDR1 SGHRS, CDR2 YFSETQ. The trim removed 6 bases at V and 7 bases at J, leaving 12 bases unmatched. Sequencing was performed with immunoSEQ multiplex PCR; in TCRdb, only in-frame clones are kept and a portion is missing. The sample shows approximately 210,000 clones, roughly nine tenths of them seen only once. These data belong to a study of control samples from healthy donors and cancer patients. Source material: blood. This chain connects TRBV5-1 to TRBJ2-2, with 13 positions matching TRBD2. This sequence originates from a man aged 25 to 45 in good health. CDR3 sequence reads: CASTIQGLAGKDGELFF. In DNA form, the CDR3 reads TGCGCCAGCACGATCCAGGGACTAGCGGGGAAGGACGGGGAGCTGTTTTTT. Looking up the rest from reference TRBV5-1 and TRBJ2-2 gives the full variable domain: KAGVTQTPRYLIKTRGQQVTLSCSPISGHRSVSWYQQTPGQGLQFLFEYFSETQRNKGNFPGRFSGRQFSNSRSEMNVSTLELGDSALYLCASTIQGLAGKDGELFFGEGSRLTVL.